This T cell receptor beta chain was recorded in a study of cytomegalovirus exposure and HLA in healthy donors. Notes on the study in general: There were some V segments, including TRBV6-2 and TRBV6-3, excluded as indistinguishable. Prior analysis indicated that the majority of TCR beta V segments exhibited productivity approximately 90% or approximately 30% of the time.

V lost 1 base and J lost 0; bases outside the gene matches: 2. There are 16 residues in the CDR3. CDR1 and CDR2 (germline): SGHTA, FQGNSA. The PCR contained 60 Vbeta and 13 Jbeta primers. TCRdb's table, derived via immunoSEQ multiplex PCR, lists solely in-frame clones and lacks some. The sample holds 130,000 to 150,000 clones; roughly 80% are singletons and the top ten take around 7%. As regards this clone: Antigen: not known.

The sample taken for sequencing was PBMCs. This sequence was found in a woman aged 40-49 years in good health and CMV-seropositive. This rearrangement joins TRBV7-2 to TRBJ2-3, with 9 nucleotides matching TRBD2. The CDR3 sequence: CASSLERGVSTDTQYF. CDR3 coding DNA: TGTGCCAGCAGCTTAGAGCGGGGGGTTAGCACAGATACGCAGTATTTT.